This entry lists 6 T cell receptor beta chains sequenced from one sample in a study of blood T cell repertoires in COVID-19. Using immunoSEQ multiplex PCR, the repertoire was profiled, and TCRdb retains in-frame clones only, with some absent. The sample lists 88,000 or so clones; roughly nine tenths were seen once. Specimen: peripheral blood. Receptors were obtained from a man aged 50 or older with acute or convalescent COVID-19.

V is TRBV4-2 and J is TRBJ2-1; 7 positions agree with TRBD2. The length of the CDR3 is 16 residues. With 0 bases clipped from V and 4 bases from J, the junction kept 6 bases outside the gene matches. Per the germline V gene, CDR1 is LGHNA and CDR2 is YNFKEQ. CDR3 bases: TGTGCCAGCAGCCAAGACGGCGGGAGTCGGTACAATGAGCAGTTCTTC. This gives the protein CASSQDGGSRYNEQFF.

This clone occurred a few times. The chain has TRBV28 and TRBJ1-4; D possibly corresponds to TRBD1 (5 bases). The CDR3 runs 16 residues. Per germline, CDR1 MDHEN and CDR2 SYDVKM. Trimming cost V 2 bases and J 3 bases, with 13 bases left between them. The CDR3 reads CASSLLGVSANEKLFF. The CDR3 region has the DNA TGTGCCAGCAGTTTACTAGGGGTTTCGGCTAATGAAAAACTGTTTTTT.

The rearrangement joins TRBV2 to TRBJ1-2, with D perhaps TRBD1 (5 bases). Germline loops: CDR1 SNHLY, CDR2 FYNNEI. Trimming stripped 8 bases from V and 4 bases from J, with 11 bases between. CDR3 size: 12 residues. CDR3 loop: CASGASLYGYTF. In DNA form, the CDR3 reads TGTGCCAGCGGGGCAAGTCTCTATGGCTACACCTTC.

The V gene is TRBV19, the J gene TRBJ2-1, with 10 positions matching TRBD2. V dropped 4 bases and J dropped 10; count of bases not matched to a gene: 10. Germline V gives CDR1 LNHDA, CDR2 SQIVND (reference sequence). CDR3 length: 15 amino acids. This CDR3 reads CASSRSGPLAGEQFF. In DNA form, the CDR3 reads TGTGCCAGTAGTAGGTCAGGGCCACTAGCGGGAGAGCAGTTCTTC.

This clone turned up a few times. The chain combines TRBV7-3 with TRBJ2-2; D is unresolved. The V and J ends lost 5 bases and 2 bases respectively, with 6 bases between them. Germline-derived CDR1 and CDR2 are SGHTA and FQGTGA. The CDR3 length is 13 residues. The DNA for the CDR3 is TGTGCCAGCAGCCCACAAAACACCGGGGAGCTGTTTTTT. This sequence encodes CASSPQNTGELFF. Full variable domain (rest looked up from reference TRBV7-3 and TRBJ2-2): GAGVSQTPSNKVTEKGKYVELRCDPISGHTALYWYRQSLGQGPEFLIYFQGTGAADDSGLPNDRFFAVRPEGSVSTLKIQRTERGDSAVYLCASSPQNTGELFFGEGSRLTVL.

This clone was detected only once. The chain carries TRBV4-2 and TRBJ2-7, with TRBD1 identical over 8 bases. Germline V gene data show CDR1 as LGHNA and CDR2 as YNFKEQ. The CDR3 is 16 amino acids. The J segment lost 5 bases and the V segment lost 3 bases, leaving 12 bases of the junction unmatched. This CDR3 reads CASSQVMDRELNEQYF. The CDR3 nucleotides read TGTGCCAGCAGCCAGGTAATGGACAGGGAACTAAACGAGCAGTACTTC.